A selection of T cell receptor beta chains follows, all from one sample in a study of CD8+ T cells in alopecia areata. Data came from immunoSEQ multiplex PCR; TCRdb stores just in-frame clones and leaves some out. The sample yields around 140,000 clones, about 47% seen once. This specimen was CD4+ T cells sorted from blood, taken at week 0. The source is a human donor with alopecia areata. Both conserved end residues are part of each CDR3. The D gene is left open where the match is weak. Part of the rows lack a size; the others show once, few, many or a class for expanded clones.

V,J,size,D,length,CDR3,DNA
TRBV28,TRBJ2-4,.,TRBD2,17,CASSSGGAGVSKNIQYF,TGTGCCAGCAGTTCGGGAGGAGCGGGAGTCTCCAAAAACATTCAGTACTTC
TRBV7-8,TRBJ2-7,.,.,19,CASSLEVSVGAISTYEQYF,TGTGCCAGCAGCTTAGAAGTTTCCGTGGGAGCGATAAGTACATACGAGCAGTACTTC
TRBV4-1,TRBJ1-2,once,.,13,CASSQSRGYGYTF,TGCGCCAGCAGCCAATCCCGGGGCTATGGCTACACCTTC
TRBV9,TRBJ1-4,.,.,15,CASSVAGHFNEKLFF,TGTGCCAGCAGCGTCGCAGGGCATTTTAATGAAAAACTGTTTTTT
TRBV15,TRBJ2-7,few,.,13,CATSREMTYEQYF,TGTGCCACCAGCAGAGAAATGACATACGAGCAGTACTTC
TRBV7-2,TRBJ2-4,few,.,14,CASSLGAGEHIQYF,TGTGCCAGCAGCTTAGGGGCAGGGGAACACATTCAGTACTTC
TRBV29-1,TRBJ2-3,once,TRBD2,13,CSVASGSTDTQYF,TGCAGCGTTGCTAGCGGGAGTACAGATACGCAGTATTTT
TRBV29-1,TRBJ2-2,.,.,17,CSVSNPMGVSNTGELFF,TGCAGCGTTTCTAATCCCATGGGGGTTTCGAACACCGGGGAGCTGTTTTTT
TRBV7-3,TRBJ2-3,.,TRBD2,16,CASSLGTSRSTDTQYF,TGTGCCAGCAGCTTAGGGACTAGCCGAAGCACAGATACGCAGTATTTT
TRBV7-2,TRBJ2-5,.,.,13,CASSFRDEITQYF,TGTGCCAGCAGCTTCAGGGACGAGATTACCCAGTACTTC
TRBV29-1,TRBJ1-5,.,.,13,CSALPGEGSPQHF,TGCAGCGCCCTCCCGGGGGAAGGGTCGCCCCAGCATTTT
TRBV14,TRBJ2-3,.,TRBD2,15,CASSHTSGSADTQYF,TGTGCCAGCAGCCATACTAGCGGGAGTGCAGATACGCAGTATTTT
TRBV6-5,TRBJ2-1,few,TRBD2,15,CASSFRAGLGDEQFF,TGTGCCAGCAGTTTTCGAGCGGGATTGGGGGATGAGCAGTTCTTC
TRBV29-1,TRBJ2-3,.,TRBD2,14,CSGLGLAGEDTQYF,TGCAGCGGTCTAGGGTTAGCGGGAGAAGATACGCAGTATTTT
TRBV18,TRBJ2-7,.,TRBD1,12,CASSTGQGGQYF,TGTGCCAGCTCAACCGGACAGGGCGGGCAGTACTTC
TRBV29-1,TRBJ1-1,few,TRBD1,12,CSVGTGSTEAFF,TGCAGCGTTGGGACAGGGAGTACCGAAGCTTTCTTT
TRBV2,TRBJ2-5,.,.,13,CASTVDSGETQYF,TGTGCCAGCACCGTCGACAGTGGGGAGACCCAGTACTTC
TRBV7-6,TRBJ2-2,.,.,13,CASSFGRTGELFF,TGTGCCAGCAGCTTCGGGAGAACCGGGGAGCTGTTTTTT
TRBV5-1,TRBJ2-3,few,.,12,CASSGTTDTQYF,TGCGCCAGCAGTGGGACCACAGATACGCAGTATTTT
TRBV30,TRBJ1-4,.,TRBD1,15,CAWSWEGAVSEKLFF,TGTGCCTGGAGTTGGGAGGGGGCGGTAAGCGAAAAACTGTTTTTT
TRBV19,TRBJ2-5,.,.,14,CASSTTGPMRTQYF,TGTGCCAGTAGTACAACAGGGCCAATGCGGACCCAGTACTTC
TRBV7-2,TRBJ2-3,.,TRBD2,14,CASSLGLAGDTQYF,TGTGCCAGCAGCTTGGGGTTAGCGGGAGATACGCAGTATTTT
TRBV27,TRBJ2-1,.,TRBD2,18,CASSPVETSGVLYNEQFF,TGTGCCAGCAGCCCCGTTGAGACTAGCGGGGTTTTGTACAATGAGCAGTTCTTC
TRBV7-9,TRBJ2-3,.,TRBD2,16,CASSRGTSGSTDTQYF,TGTGCCAGCAGCCGCGGGACTAGCGGAAGCACAGATACGCAGTATTTT
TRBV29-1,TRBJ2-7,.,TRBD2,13,CSVQTSGAYEQYF,TGCAGCGTCCAGACTAGCGGAGCCTACGAGCAGTACTTC
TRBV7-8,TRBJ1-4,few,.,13,CASAPRAGEKLFF,TGTGCCAGCGCCCCCAGGGCCGGGGAAAAACTGTTTTTT
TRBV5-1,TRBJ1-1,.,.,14,CASSFGTLNTEAFF,TGCGCCAGCAGCTTCGGAACCTTGAACACTGAAGCTTTCTTT
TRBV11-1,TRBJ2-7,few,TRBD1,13,CASSLDRPYEQYF,TGTGCCAGCAGCTTGGACAGGCCCTACGAGCAGTACTTC
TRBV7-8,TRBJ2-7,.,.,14,CASSPERYSYEQYF,TGTGCCAGCAGCCCCGAGCGGTACTCCTACGAGCAGTACTTC
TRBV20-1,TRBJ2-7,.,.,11,CSAREPYEQYF,TGCAGTGCTAGAGAACCCTACGAGCAGTACTTC
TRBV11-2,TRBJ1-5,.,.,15,CASSLVRGGGQPQHF,TGTGCCAGCAGCTTAGTTCGGGGAGGAGGTCAGCCCCAGCATTTT
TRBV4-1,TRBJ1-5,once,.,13,CASSQQVNQPQHF,TGCGCCAGCAGCCAACAGGTGAATCAGCCCCAGCATTTT
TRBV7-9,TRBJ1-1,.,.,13,CASSIQENTEAFF,TGTGCCAGCAGCATACAGGAGAACACTGAAGCTTTCTTT
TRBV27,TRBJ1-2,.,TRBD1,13,CASSLGQGGGYTF,TGTGCCAGCAGTTTAGGACAGGGAGGAGGCTACACCTTC
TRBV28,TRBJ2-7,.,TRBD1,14,CASSLIGQGYEQYF,TGTGCCAGCAGTTTAATCGGACAGGGCTACGAGCAGTACTTC